This TCR beta chain was sequenced for a study of cytomegalovirus exposure and HLA in healthy donors. Findings and limits, study-wide: Through in vitro validation, a few CMV-associated chains were shown to be specific for CMV antigens. A later analysis reportedly identified an Asian-associated ancestry cluster as carrying fewer N-insertions than the roughly 600-donor mean.

Concerning this clone itself: Its specificity is unknown.

Trimming shortened V by 8 bases and J by 8 bases, and 15 bases separated the two germline ends. In germline, CDR1 is SNHLY, CDR2 FYNNEI. The CDR3 consists of 12 residues. Primers included in the PCR were 60 Vbeta and 13 Jbeta primers. Produced via immunoSEQ multiplex PCR; TCRdb's table is partial and in-frame only. Of over 110,000 clones listed, around 80% are singletons. The specimen was PBMCs. This TCR came from a female donor in good health and CMV-seronegative. This chain joins TRBV2 and TRBJ1-2, with TRBD1 as a possible D gene (6 bases). The DNA for the CDR3 is TGTGCCAGCGAGGGGGACAAACTCGGCTACACCTTC. It encodes CASEGDKLGYTF.